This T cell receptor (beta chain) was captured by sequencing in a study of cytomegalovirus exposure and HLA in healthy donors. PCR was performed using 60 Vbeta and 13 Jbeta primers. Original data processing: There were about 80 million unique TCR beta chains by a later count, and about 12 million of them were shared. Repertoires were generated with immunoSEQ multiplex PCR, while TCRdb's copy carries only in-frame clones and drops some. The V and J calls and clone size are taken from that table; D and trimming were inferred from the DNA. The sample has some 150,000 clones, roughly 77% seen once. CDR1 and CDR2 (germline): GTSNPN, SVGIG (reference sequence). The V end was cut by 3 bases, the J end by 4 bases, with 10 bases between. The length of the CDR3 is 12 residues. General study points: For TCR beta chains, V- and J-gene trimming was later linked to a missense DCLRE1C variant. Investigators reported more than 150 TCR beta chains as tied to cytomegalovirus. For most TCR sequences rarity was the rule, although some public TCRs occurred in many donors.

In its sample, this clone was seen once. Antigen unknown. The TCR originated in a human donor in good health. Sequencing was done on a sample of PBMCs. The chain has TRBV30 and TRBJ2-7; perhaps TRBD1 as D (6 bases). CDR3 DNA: TGTGCCTGGAGCCGTGGACAGTACGAGCAGTACTTC. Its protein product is CAWSRGQYEQYF.